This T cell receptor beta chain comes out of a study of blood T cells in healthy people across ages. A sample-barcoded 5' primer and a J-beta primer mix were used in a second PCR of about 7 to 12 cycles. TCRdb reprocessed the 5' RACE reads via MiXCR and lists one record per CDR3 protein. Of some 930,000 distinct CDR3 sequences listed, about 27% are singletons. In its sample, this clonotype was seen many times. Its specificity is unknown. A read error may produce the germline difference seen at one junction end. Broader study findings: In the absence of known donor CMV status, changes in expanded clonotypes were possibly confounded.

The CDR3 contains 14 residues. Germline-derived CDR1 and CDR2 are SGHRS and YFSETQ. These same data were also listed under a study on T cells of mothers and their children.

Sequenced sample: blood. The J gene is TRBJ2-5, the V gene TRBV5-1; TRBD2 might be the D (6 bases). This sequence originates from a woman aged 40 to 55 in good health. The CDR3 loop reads CASSLARRGETQYF. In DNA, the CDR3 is TGTGCCAGCAGTTTAGCGAGGAGGGGAGAGACCCAGTACTTC.